This T cell receptor (beta chain) was recovered during a study of T cells after posttransplantation cyclophosphamide. Regarding the study as a whole: Donor-recipient repertoire similarity was low at 1-2 months, rising over year one. Tissue-infiltrating T cells from skin or gut overlapped little with blood T cells. Recipient CMV seropositivity and CMV reactivation strongly tracked TRB clonality.

The method was immunoSEQ multiplex PCR; TCRdb's version includes in-frame clones alone and lacks a portion of them. The sample carries about 19,000 clones, 95% to 98% recorded once. The V and J ends lost 4 bases and 7 bases, in that order; junction bases with no gene match: 6. CDR1 MNHNS and CDR2 SASEGT come from the germline V gene. The CDR3 extends over 15 amino acids. The naive gate required viable CD3+CD4+ or CD3+CD8+ cells with CCR7+CD45RA+CD45RO-CD95-CD27+CD28+ phenotype. The related graft donor's blood sample was taken on the day of bone marrow donation. Comments on this clone: Its cognate antigen is unknown.

Sequencing used naive CD4+ T cells sorted from PBMCs. The TCR originated in a man aged 35 to 55 in good health, CMV-negative, and a related stem cell transplant donor. The chain couples TRBV6-1 to TRBJ2-1; 11 positions match TRBD2. The CDR3 protein is CASSGLAGYSNEQFF. The CDR3 bases are TGTGCCAGCAGTGGACTAGCGGGATATTCGAATGAGCAGTTCTTC.